What follows is one T cell receptor (beta chain) and its context. What it binds is not known. Measured with immunoSEQ multiplex PCR; TCRdb has only the in-frame clones, and not every one. The sample records around 180,000 clones, about 83% being singletons. This specimen comes from a study of cytomegalovirus exposure and HLA in healthy donors. Study-wide points: Researchers reported that a few CMV-associated chains were confirmed in vitro as CMV antigen-specific. The study put 150 to 200 TCR beta chains on its list as cytomegalovirus-associated. Reports credit the classifier with highly specific, highly sensitive diagnosis of cytomegalovirus status.

V was clipped by 5 bases and J by 4 bases, with 14 bases between them. This CDR3 has 14 amino acids. Per germline, CDR1 SGHTA and CDR2 FQGNSA. The validation cohort, a group of under 150 subjects, included the donors and was separate from the roughly 620-subject first cohort. The source is a woman in her late teens or twenties in good health and CMV-seronegative. The source material was PBMCs. The gene calls are TRBV7-2 and TRBJ1-1; D possibly corresponds to TRBD1 (6 bases). The CDR3 protein is CASSPQGLGTEAFF. The DNA for the CDR3 is TGTGCCAGCAGCCCACAGGGTTTGGGCACTGAAGCTTTCTTT.